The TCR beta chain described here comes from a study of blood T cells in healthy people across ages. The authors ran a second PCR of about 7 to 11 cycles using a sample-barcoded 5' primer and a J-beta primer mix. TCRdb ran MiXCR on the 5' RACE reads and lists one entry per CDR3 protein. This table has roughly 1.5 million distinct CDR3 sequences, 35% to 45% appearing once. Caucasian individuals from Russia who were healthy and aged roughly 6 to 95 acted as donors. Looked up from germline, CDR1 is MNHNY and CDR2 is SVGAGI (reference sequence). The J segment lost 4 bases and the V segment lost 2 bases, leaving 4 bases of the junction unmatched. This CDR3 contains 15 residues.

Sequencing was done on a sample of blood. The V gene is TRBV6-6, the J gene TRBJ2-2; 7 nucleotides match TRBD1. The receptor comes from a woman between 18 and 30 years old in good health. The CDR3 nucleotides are TGTGCCAGCAGTTACGAGGGGGCGGGCACCGGGGAGCTGTTTTTT. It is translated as CASSYEGAGTGELFF.